This T cell receptor beta chain was captured in a study of T cell repertoires in cytomegalovirus infection. For the study at large: TCR beta signatures that were public indicated CMV infection and matching HLA type.

This clonotype has just one count. Each CDR3 protein is one row after TCRdb ran MiXCR on the reads. The data hold around 130,000 distinct CDR3 sequences, with approximately 9.2% observed a single time. This CDR3 is built from 14 residues. Trimming removed 6 bases at V and 7 bases at J, with 17 bases between. Germline assignment: CDR1 MDHEN and CDR2 SYDVKM. The sequence was obtained from a human donor in good health (CMV status not recorded). Some clones in this sample may be carry-over from other donors' samples. The source material was PBMCs. The V gene is TRBV28, the J gene TRBJ2-3; D might be TRBD2 (7 bases). The CDR3 DNA sequence: TGTGCCAGCAGCCGCGCGGGGGCTGGGAATACGCAGTATTTT. This gives the protein CASSRAGAGNTQYF.